This T cell receptor beta chain is from a study of OX40 agonist ivuxolimab in advanced cancers. Germline V gives CDR1 SGDLS, CDR2 YYNGEE. With 0 bases removed from V and 3 bases from J, the gap between germline ends came to 10 bases. The CDR3 consists of 15 residues. Sequenced by immunoSEQ multiplex PCR; TCRdb stores in-frame clones only, minus some. Of about 51,000 clones listed, 85% to 90% are singletons. This clone was seen a single time. The sample here was CD4+ or CD8+ T cells sorted from blood, taken in a trial of the OX40 agonist ivuxolimab. J is TRBJ1-5 and V is TRBV9; D is uncertain. The TCR originated in an adult with an advanced solid tumor such as melanoma, head and neck, liver or kidney cancer. The DNA for the CDR3 is TGTGCCAGCAGCGTAGAGGGTTTTTCCAATCAGCCCCAGCATTTT. Amino acids: CASSVEGFSNQPQHF.